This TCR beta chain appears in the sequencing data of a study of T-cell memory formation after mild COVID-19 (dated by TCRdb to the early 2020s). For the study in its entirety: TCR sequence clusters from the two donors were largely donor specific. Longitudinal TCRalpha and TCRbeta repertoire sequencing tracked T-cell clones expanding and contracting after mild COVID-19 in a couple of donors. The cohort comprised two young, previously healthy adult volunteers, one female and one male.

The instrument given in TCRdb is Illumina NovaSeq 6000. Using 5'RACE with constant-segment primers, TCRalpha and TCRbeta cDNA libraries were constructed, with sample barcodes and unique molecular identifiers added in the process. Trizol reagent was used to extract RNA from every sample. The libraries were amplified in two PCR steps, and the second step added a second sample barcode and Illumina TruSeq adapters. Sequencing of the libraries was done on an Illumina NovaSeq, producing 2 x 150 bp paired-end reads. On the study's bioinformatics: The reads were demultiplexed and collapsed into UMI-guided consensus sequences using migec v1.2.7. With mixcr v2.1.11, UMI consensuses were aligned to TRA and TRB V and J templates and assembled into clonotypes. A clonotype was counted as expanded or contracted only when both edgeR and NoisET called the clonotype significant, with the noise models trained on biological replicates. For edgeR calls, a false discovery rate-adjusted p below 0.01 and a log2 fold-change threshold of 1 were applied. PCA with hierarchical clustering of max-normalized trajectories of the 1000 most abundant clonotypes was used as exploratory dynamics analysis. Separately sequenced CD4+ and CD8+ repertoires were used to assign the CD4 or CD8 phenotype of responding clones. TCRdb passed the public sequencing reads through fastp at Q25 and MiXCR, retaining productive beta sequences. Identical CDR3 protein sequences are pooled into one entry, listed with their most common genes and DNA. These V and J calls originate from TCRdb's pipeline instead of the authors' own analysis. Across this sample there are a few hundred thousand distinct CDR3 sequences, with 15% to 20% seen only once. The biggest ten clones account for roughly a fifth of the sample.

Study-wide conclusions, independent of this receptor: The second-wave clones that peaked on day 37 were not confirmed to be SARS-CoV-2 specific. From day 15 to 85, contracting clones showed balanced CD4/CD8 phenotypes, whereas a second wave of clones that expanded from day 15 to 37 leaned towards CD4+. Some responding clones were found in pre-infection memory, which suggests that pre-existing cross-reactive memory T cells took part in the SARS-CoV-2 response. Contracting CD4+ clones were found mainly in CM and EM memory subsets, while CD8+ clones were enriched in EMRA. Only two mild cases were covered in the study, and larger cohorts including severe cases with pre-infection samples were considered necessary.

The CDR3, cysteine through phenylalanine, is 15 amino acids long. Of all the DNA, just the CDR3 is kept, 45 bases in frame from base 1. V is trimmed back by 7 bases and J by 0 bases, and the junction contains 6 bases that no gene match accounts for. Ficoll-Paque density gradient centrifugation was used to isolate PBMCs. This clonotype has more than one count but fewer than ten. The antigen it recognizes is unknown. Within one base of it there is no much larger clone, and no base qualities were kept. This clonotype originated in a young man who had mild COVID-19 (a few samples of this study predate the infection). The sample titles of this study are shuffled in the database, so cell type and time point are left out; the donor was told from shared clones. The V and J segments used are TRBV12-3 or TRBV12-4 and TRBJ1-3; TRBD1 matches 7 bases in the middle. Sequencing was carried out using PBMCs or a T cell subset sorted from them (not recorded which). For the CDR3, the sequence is CASNPRDSSGNTIYF. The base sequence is TGTGCCAGCAACCCTCGGGACAGCTCTGGAAACACCATATATTTT.